The 20 T cell receptor beta chains in this list originate from one sample, sequenced in a study of control samples from healthy donors and cancer patients. Assay used: immunoSEQ multiplex PCR; TCRdb lists only in-frame clones, some missing. The table has 20,000 or so clones, around 83% seen once. The sample consisted of PBMCs. These receptors all come from a man aged 55 to 70 with head and neck cancer.

To note about this clone: The junction departs from the called germline gene at one end, perhaps through a read error. The chain is built from TRBV7-7 and TRBJ2-2; 7 nucleotides align to TRBD1. The CDR3 is 18 residues long. Germline lookup yields CDR1 SSHAT and CDR2 FNYEAQ (reference sequence). The CDR3: CASSLRFQPTGMAGELFF. The CDR3 nucleotides read TGTGCTAGCAGCTTAAGATTCCAACCGACAGGGATGGCCGGGGAGCTGTTTTTT.

This chain uses TRBV6-5 with TRBJ1-2, with 8 bases lining up with TRBD1. The J segment lost 5 bases and the V segment lost 3 bases, leaving 5 bases of the junction unmatched. The CDR3 is 14 amino acids. Germline V gene data show CDR1 as MNHEY and CDR2 as SVGAGI. The CDR3 sequence: CASSYRTGIYGYTF. The DNA for the CDR3 is TGTGCCAGCAGTTATAGGACAGGGATATATGGCTACACCTTC.

The genes are TRBV9 and TRBJ1-2; D is possibly TRBD1 (5 bases). Trimming stripped 0 bases from V and 5 bases from J, with 8 bases between. Germline V lookup: CDR1 SGDLS, CDR2 YYNGEE. This CDR3 comprises 13 residues. The chain's CDR3 is CASSVDGAYGYTF. The DNA for the CDR3 is TGTGCCAGCAGCGTAGACGGGGCGTATGGCTACACCTTC.

The V and J genes are TRBV11-2 and TRBJ2-4, with D hard to call. CDR3 length: 13 amino acids. Germline V lookup: CDR1 SGHAT, CDR2 FQNNGV. V gave up 5 bases and J gave up 7 bases, with 12 bases separating them. The CDR3 DNA is TGTGCCAGCAGCCTCCTTTTGACGAACATTCAGTACTTC. Encoded protein: CASSLLLTNIQYF. The full variable domain, with the rest looked up from reference TRBV11-2 and TRBJ2-4, is EAGVAQSPRYKIIEKRQSVAFWCNPISGHATLYWYQQILGQGPKLLIQFQNNGVVDDSQLPKDRFSAERLKGVDSTLKIQPAKLEDSAVYLCASSLLLTNIQYFGAGTRLSVL.

The rearrangement uses TRBV24-1 and TRBJ2-7; D call uncertain. Germline V lookup: CDR1 KGHDR, CDR2 SFDVKD. This CDR3 comprises 10 residues. Trimming left V 9 bases short and J 7 bases short, with 9 bases between. The CDR3 sequence: CATPFAEQYF. CDR3 DNA sequence: TGTGCCACCCCCTTTGCAGAGCAGTACTTC.

The V gene is TRBV27, the J gene TRBJ2-2, with D unresolved. Between the trimmed V and J ends, which lost 2 bases and 7 bases, there was a span of 11 bases. Germline CDR1 reads MNHEY; CDR2 reads SMNVEV (reference sequence). CDR3 length equals 14 residues. CDR3 loop: CASSLSLGHGELFF. CDR3 nucleotide sequence: TGTGCCAGCAGTTTAAGTTTAGGGCACGGGGAGCTGTTTTTT.

The sample holds a few counts of this clone. The CDR3 here is CASRLQTTSNQPQHF. The CDR3 DNA follows: TGTGCCAGCAGACTCCAAACGACCAGCAATCAGCCCCAGCATTTT. The chain employs TRBV6-5 and TRBJ1-5; D not certain. Trimming removed 6 bases at V and 1 base at J, with 13 bases between. Germline V gives CDR1 MNHEY, CDR2 SVGAGI. CDR3 size: 15 residues.

The V gene is TRBV7-3, the J gene TRBJ2-1, with no clear D. The CDR3 extends over 13 amino acids. Germline V gives CDR1 SGHTA, CDR2 FQGTGA. Trimming cost V 5 bases and J 8 bases, with 13 bases left between them. CDR3 amino acids: CASSALYGDEQFF. The DNA of the CDR3 is TGTGCCAGCAGCGCCCTGTATGGGGATGAGCAGTTCTTC.

The V gene is TRBV7-9, the J gene TRBJ1-4; a weak D match, TRBD1 (6 bases). Germline lookup yields CDR1 SEHNR and CDR2 FQNEAQ (reference sequence). Trimming took 5 bases from V and 5 from J, leaving 15 bases between them. The CDR3 loop spans 15 amino acids. CDR3 coding DNA: TGTGCCAGCAGCCCGGGACAAGATAAGAATGAAAAACTGTTTTTT. This codes for CASSPGQDKNEKLFF.

The rearrangement links TRBV13 to TRBJ2-4; unclear D gene. The germline CDR1 and CDR2 sequences are PRHDT and FYEKMQ (reference sequence). The CDR3 runs 13 residues. V lost 0 bases, J lost 7 bases, and 7 bases lay in between. CDR3 residues: CASSLGSQNIQYF. The DNA for the CDR3 is TGTGCCAGCAGCTTAGGTTCCCAGAACATTCAGTACTTC.

This clone was seen a single time. CDR3: CASSPGTAGTYGYTF. CDR3 sequence (DNA): TGTGCCAGCAGCCCCGGGACTGCGGGCACCTATGGCTACACCTTC. V usage is TRBV5-6 and J usage is TRBJ1-2, with TRBD1 as a possible D gene (5 bases). The germline CDR1 and CDR2 sequences are SGHDT and YYEEEE. This CDR3 comprises 15 residues. Trimming cost V 4 bases and J 4 bases, with 17 bases left between them.

The J gene is TRBJ2-2, the V gene TRBV5-1, with a tentative D call TRBD1 (7 bases). Trimming took off 9 bases at V and 6 bases at J, with 21 bases between the two ends. Germline CDR1 and CDR2: SGHRS and YFSETQ. The CDR3 sequence is 15 residues long. The chain's CDR3 is CATTGQAGMAGELFF. DNA of the CDR3: TGCGCCACCACCGGACAGGCGGGAATGGCCGGGGAGCTGTTTTTT.

This chain connects TRBV7-2 to TRBJ2-2; the D gene is possibly TRBD1 (6 bases). The V gene lost 8 bases and the J gene lost 7 bases, with 11 bases spanning the gap. The CDR3 spans 12 residues. CDR1 and CDR2 from the germline V gene are SGHTA and FQGNSA. CDR3 sequence reads: CASGQFGGELFF. The CDR3, as DNA: TGTGCCAGCGGACAGTTTGGCGGGGAGCTGTTTTTT. Drawing the rest from reference TRBV7-2 and TRBJ2-2, the complete variable domain is GAGVSQSPSNKVTEKGKDVELRCDPISGHTALYWYRQSLGQGLEFLIYFQGNSAPDKSGLPSDRFSAERTGGSVSTLTIQRTQQEDSAVYLCASGQFGGELFFGEGSRLTVL.

In the case of this clone: In the same sample, other DNA sequences code for this CDR3. The chain couples TRBV5-1 to TRBJ1-1; D is ambiguous. CDR3 length: 13 residues. V shed 0 bases and J shed 5 bases, with 8 bases lying between them. CDR1 and CDR2 from the germline V gene are SGHRS and YFSETQ. The CDR3 DNA sequence: TGCGCCAGCAGCTTGGAGACGGGTACTGAAGCTTTCTTT. Translation gives CASSLETGTEAFF.

The chain combines TRBV5-1 with TRBJ1-1, with a possible D match to TRBD1 (6 bases). The germline gives CDR1 SGHRS, CDR2 YFSETQ. The CDR3 loop spans 14 amino acids. V lost 2 bases and J lost 0, with 8 bases in between. The CDR3 DNA follows: TGCGCCAGCAGCTTACGACAGGTGAACACTGAAGCTTTCTTT. This sequence encodes CASSLRQVNTEAFF.

The genes are TRBV11-3 and TRBJ2-6; a weak D match, TRBD1 (7 bases). Germline loops: CDR1 SGHNT, CDR2 YENEEA. V shed 4 bases and J shed 2 bases, with 21 bases lying between them. The CDR3 sequence is 19 residues long. Here the CDR3 reads CASSSHSGGTSPGANVLTF. The CDR3 coding sequence is TGTGCCAGCAGCTCCCATTCAGGGGGGACTTCTCCTGGGGCCAACGTCCTGACTTTC. Variable domain in full (rest from reference TRBV11-3 and TRBJ2-6): EAGVVQSPRYKIIEKKQPVAFWCNPISGHNTLYWYLQNLGQGPELLIRYENEEAVDDSQLPKDRFSAERLKGVDSTLKIQPAELGDSAVYLCASSSHSGGTSPGANVLTFGAGSRLTVL.

V usage is TRBV19 and J usage is TRBJ1-5; D remains ambiguous. Trimming stripped 5 bases from V and 0 bases from J, with 11 bases between. Germline V gene data show CDR1 as LNHDA and CDR2 as SQIVND (reference sequence). The CDR3 covers 15 residues. The DNA for the CDR3 is TGTGCCAGTAGTCTACAGCACTATAGCAATCAGCCCCAGCATTTT. This translates into CASSLQHYSNQPQHF.

V is TRBV11-2 and J is TRBJ1-1; D is unresolved. The germline V gene encodes CDR1 SGHAT and CDR2 FQNNGV. Trimming removed 5 bases at V and 3 bases at J, with 13 bases between. This CDR3 comprises 14 residues. The chain's CDR3 is CASSERQGYTEAFF. DNA for the CDR3: TGTGCCAGCAGCGAACGTCAAGGGTACACTGAAGCTTTCTTT.

The table lists this clone with a few counts. The genes are TRBV30 and TRBJ1-1; D unclear. Deletions cut 4 bases from V and 0 bases from J, with 9 bases between. CDR3 length: 13 residues. The V gene's germline CDR1 is GTSNPN and CDR2 SVGIG (reference sequence). This CDR3 reads CAWILNLNTEAFF. CDR3 in DNA: TGTGCCTGGATCCTTAATCTGAACACTGAAGCTTTCTTT.

The sample holds a few counts of this clone. This chain joins TRBV5-4 and TRBJ2-5, with TRBD2 as a possible D gene (7 bases). V was cut by 4 bases and J by 2 bases, with 15 bases left in between. The CDR3 sequence is 15 residues long. CDR1 SGHNT and CDR2 YYREEE come from the germline V gene (reference sequence). For the CDR3, the DNA is TGTGCCAGCAGCGGGAGGGGGGGCACTCAAGAGACCCAGTACTTC. The encoded protein is CASSGRGGTQETQYF.